This entry features one T cell receptor beta chain sequence. This sample stems from a study of technical replicates of blood from several donors. Looked up from germline, CDR1 is LNHNV and CDR2 is YYDKDF (reference sequence). The V end was cut by 9 bases, the J end by 1 base, with 11 bases between. This CDR3 has 13 residues. Profiled with immunoSEQ multiplex PCR; TCRdb holds only in-frame clones, not every one. The repertoire holds under 95,000 clones, with approximately 94% as singletons. The sequence came from a human donor in good health. The source material was T cells isolated from PBMCs. The chain is built from TRBV15 and TRBJ2-3, with a possible D match to TRBD2 (5 bases). The CDR3 reads CATARAGTDTQYF. The CDR3, as DNA: TGTGCCACGGCGAGGGCGGGCACAGATACGCAGTATTTT.